This entry lists 13 T cell receptor beta chains sequenced from one sample in a study of T-cell memory formation after mild COVID-19. TCRdb reanalysed the 5' RACE reads using MiXCR and keeps one entry per CDR3 protein. Of 150,000 to 200,000 distinct CDR3 sequences detected, under 20% appear once; the ten largest clones hold around 1.9%. Sequencing used PBMCs or a T cell subset sorted from them (not recorded which). These receptors originate from an adult woman who had mild COVID-19 (a few samples of this study predate the infection). Cell type and time point are not known.

This rearrangement joins TRBV24-1 to TRBJ2-3; possible D gene TRBD1, 5 bases. The V end was cut by 4 bases, the J end by 4 bases, with 8 bases between. Germline assignment: CDR1 KGHDR and CDR2 SFDVKD. This CDR3 comprises 13 residues. In nucleotides, the CDR3 is TGTGCCACCAGTGAAGGGGCGTCAGATACGCAGTATTTT. As protein: CATSEGASDTQYF.

This clonotype showed up just a few times. CDR3 sequence (DNA): TGCAGCGTCTACCCGGGACAGGAAAAGGAAGGCTACACCTTC. As protein: CSVYPGQEKEGYTF. The V and J genes are TRBV29-1 and TRBJ1-2; 8 nucleotides match TRBD1. Germline CDR1 is SQVTM and CDR2 is ANQGSEA. The CDR3 covers 14 residues. Trimming took 6 bases from V and 8 from J; bases not matched to a gene: 14.

The chain uses TRBV30 and TRBJ2-5; D is unclear. Germline V gene sequence: CDR1 GTSNPN, CDR2 SVGIG (reference sequence). The V end was cut by 2 bases, the J end by 4 bases, with 11 bases between. This CDR3 region has 13 residues. In DNA, the CDR3 is TGTGCCTGGAGTCAAAGGGTGCGAGAGACCCAGTACTTC. It yields the protein CAWSQRVRETQYF.

CDR3 nucleotide sequence: TGTGCCAGCTCACCTTTTTCTAGGGGCTCCGAGCAGTACTTC. Protein product: CASSPFSRGSEQYF. The J gene is TRBJ2-7, the V gene TRBV18; tentatively, D is TRBD1 (5 bases). V was cut by 3 bases and J by 6 bases, with 15 bases left in between. The CDR3 consists of 14 residues. Germline V gene data show CDR1 as KGHSH and CDR2 as LQKENI. Complete variable domain (other parts from reference TRBV18 and TRBJ2-7): NAGVMQNPRHLVRRRGQEARLRCSPMKGHSHVYWYRQLPEEGLKFMVYLQKENIIDESGMPKERFSAEFPKEGPSILRIQQVVRGDSAAYFCASSPFSRGSEQYFGPGTRLTVT.

This clonotype was detected a few times. J is TRBJ1-2 and V is TRBV6-6, with D possibly TRBD1 on 5 matching bases. The CDR3 totals 14 residues. CDR1 and CDR2 from the germline V gene are MNHNY and SVGAGI (reference sequence). Trimming shortened V by 10 bases and J by 5 bases, and 20 bases separated the two germline ends. The CDR3 coding sequence is TGTGCCACTGGGGAGGGCGGACACTTTTATGGCTACACCTTC. Residues: CATGEGGHFYGYTF.

This clonotype has only one observation. The chain employs TRBV5-5 and TRBJ2-3; 7 bases match TRBD1. Germline-derived CDR1 and CDR2 are SGHKS and YYEKEE (reference sequence). V gave up 1 base and J gave up 4 bases; unmatched junction bases: 3. The CDR3 sequence is 14 residues long. CDR3 region: CASSLSQGADTQYF. The CDR3 coding sequence is TGTGCCAGCAGCTTGTCGCAGGGGGCAGATACGCAGTATTTT. Complete variable domain (other parts from reference TRBV5-5 and TRBJ2-3): DAGVTQSPTHLIKTRGQQVTLRCSPISGHKSVSWYQQVLGQGPQFIFQYYEKEERGRGNFPDRFSARQFPNYSSELNVNALLLGDSALYLCASSLSQGADTQYFGPGTRLTVL.

V gene TRBV5-1 combines with J gene TRBJ2-5; TRBD2 is a possible D gene (6 bases). Germline CDR1 reads SGHRS; CDR2 reads YFSETQ. The CDR3 sequence is 13 residues long. V lost 5 bases to trimming and J lost 3 bases, with 11 bases between them. CDR3 DNA: TGCGCCAGCAGTTCCGGGACTGAAGAGACCCAGTACTTC. It encodes CASSSGTEETQYF.

This clonotype came up a few times. This sequence joins TRBV12-3 or TRBV12-4 and TRBJ2-7; D may be TRBD1 (5 bases). The CDR3 totals 16 residues. V was shortened by 6 bases and J by 3 bases, with 21 bases between the two germline ends. The DNA for the CDR3 is TGTGCCAGCAGCACCTTCGGGTTAGGGGCCCACTACGAGCAGTACTTC. Translating it yields CASSTFGLGAHYEQYF.

J is TRBJ2-7 and V is TRBV6-2 or TRBV6-3, with D tentatively TRBD1 or TRBD2 (5 bases each). The CDR3 contains 15 residues. Germline loops: CDR1 MNHEY, CDR2 SVGEGT. The V gene lost 4 bases and the J gene lost 0 bases, with 13 bases spanning the gap. The CDR3 here is CASSWDERSSYEQYF. The CDR3 DNA sequence: TGTGCCAGCAGTTGGGACGAAAGGAGCTCCTACGAGCAGTACTTC.

The chain combines TRBV15 with TRBJ1-5; D gene unclear. The CDR3 is 14 residues long. V was clipped by 1 base and J by 7 bases, with 11 bases between them. Germline V lookup: CDR1 LNHNV, CDR2 YYDKDF (reference sequence). The CDR3 spells CATSRAFTGQPQHF. The CDR3 region has the DNA TGTGCCACCAGCAGAGCGTTTACCGGACAGCCCCAGCATTTT.

The chain is built from TRBV7-2 and TRBJ2-3; D is unclear. The CDR3 is 13 amino acids. Germline CDR1 SGHTA, CDR2 FQGNSA. Trimming left V 0 bases short and J 4 bases short, with 5 bases between. The CDR3 region is CASSLALADTQYF. The CDR3 region has the DNA TGTGCCAGCAGCTTAGCCCTAGCAGATACGCAGTATTTT.

This clonotype was counted at least ten times. This sequence joins TRBV11-1 and TRBJ2-1; D could derive from TRBD1 or TRBD2 (5 bases each). V lost 5 bases, J lost 3 bases, and 11 bases lay in between. Germline V gene sequence: CDR1 SGHAT, CDR2 FQDESV (reference sequence). This CDR3 comprises 14 residues. The DNA of the CDR3 is TGTGCCAGCAGCCCCCGGGACCGCTACAATGAGCAGTTCTTC. Its protein is CASSPRDRYNEQFF.

In this sample, this clonotype turned up a few times. The chain carries TRBV4-1 and TRBJ2-3; no clear D gene. Trimming stripped 0 bases from V and 4 bases from J, with 5 bases between. The CDR3 spans 13 residues. Germline values: CDR1 MGHRA, CDR2 YSYEKL. The CDR3 reads CASSQEVPDTQYF. In DNA form, the CDR3 reads TGCGCCAGCAGCCAAGAGGTCCCAGATACGCAGTATTTT.